This paragraph covers one TCR beta chain sequence. Clones were read by immunoSEQ multiplex PCR, and TCRdb kept only the in-frame ones, dropping some. The table records more than 120,000 clones, roughly 87% of them present only once. The data belong to a study of blood T cell repertoires in COVID-19. Trimming took 0 bases from V and 5 from J; bases not matched to a gene: 6. CDR3 length equals 14 residues. Germline V lookup: CDR1 SQVTM, CDR2 ANQGSEA. This TCR derives from a woman aged 50 to 65 with acute or convalescent COVID-19. Sample: peripheral blood. The chain joins TRBV29-1 to TRBJ2-7; 8 bases map to TRBD1. The CDR3 DNA follows: TGCAGCGTTGAAGACGGACAGGGAGGACACGAGCAGTACTTC. It codes for CSVEDGQGGHEQYF.